Detailed here is one TCR beta chain. What it binds is unknown. Antigen-specific CD4+ T cells were first expanded with viral peptide pools by the ViraFEST assay and only then sequenced. A 10-day culture period preceded the isolation of CD4+ T cells. A positive SARS-CoV-2 PCR test fell between March and December 2020. Each well held 1.5 million to 2 million PBMC cultured with around 9.2 ug/ml peptides and 10 IU/ml IL-2. The entry originates in a study of vaccination effects on CD4 cells after COVID-19. Trimming removed 6 bases from V and 3 bases from J, with 12 bases in between. The CDR3 runs 13 residues. Measured with immunoSEQ multiplex PCR; TCRdb has only the in-frame clones, and not every one. The sample yields around 28,000 clones, 60% to 80% seen once.

The V gene is TRBV12-3 or TRBV12-4, the J gene TRBJ2-7; weak D call: TRBD2 (5 bases). This TCR derives from a human donor who had a prior SARS-CoV-2 infection. Sequencing was performed on CD4+ T cells from PBMCs cultured with HCoV-NL63 spike peptides, taken before COVID-19 vaccination. The CDR3 is CASSSRAVYEQYF. CDR3 in DNA: TGTGCCAGCAGCTCGAGGGCGGTCTACGAGCAGTACTTC.